This paragraph covers one TCR beta chain sequence. Its antigen target is currently unknown. The input lacks base qualities; no much larger clone sits a single base away. TCR cDNA was made using 5'RACE template switching, a step that added a universal primer site and unique molecular identifiers. cDNA synthesis was primed from both the TCR alpha and TCR beta constant segments. Two PCR steps were used to amplify libraries, with sample barcodes and sequencing adapters being added in the second step. Libraries were sequenced on Illumina HiSeq 2500 (2x100 bp) or NovaSeq (2x150 bp). The original pipeline was this. MIGEC handled demultiplexing of reads and collapsing into UMI consensus sequences, while MiXCR performed V(D)J alignment. Using edgeR on replicate PBMC samples, clonotypes were called vaccine-responding if FDR was below 0.01 and the log2 fold change was above 5 up to day 15. Each bulk clonotype was labeled CD4 or CD8 based on which sequenced repertoire, CD4 or CD8, contained the clonotype at higher abundance. Using fastp at Q25 and MiXCR, TCRdb reprocessed the public reads and kept productive beta chains. Rows are unified per CDR3 protein, each entry keeping the most common DNA and genes. These V and J calls derive from TCRdb rather than the authors' analysis. The sample includes under 300,000 distinct CDR3 sequences, with 10% to 15% observed a single time. 0.45% to 0.65% of the sample lies in the top ten.

V and J are truncated by 4 bases and 2 bases respectively, leaving an intervening sequence of 11 bases. CDR1 and CDR2 are read off the germline V gene as SGHRS and YFSETQ. The CDR3 covers 14 residues, taking in both the cysteine and the phenylalanine. The only DNA kept is the CDR3, 42 bases in frame from the first base. The data stem from a study of T cells after yellow fever vaccination (dated by TCRdb to between 2018 and 2021). General notes on the study: Libraries from fractions with low cell numbers were prepared with the SMART-Seq v4 Ultra Low Input RNA kit. To follow T-cell clones before and after both primary and booster YFV17D yellow fever vaccination, bulk TCR alpha and beta repertoires underwent longitudinal sequencing. Bulk PBMC replicates and cell subsets were isolated from blood drawn at multiple timepoints before and after both primary and secondary immunization. The cohort comprised two healthy male donors, one aged 18 to 29 and one aged 30 to 40 years.

What the authors observed across the whole study: The secondary T-cell response was weaker than the primary response but faster, peaking on day 5 instead of day 15. Because the study included only a couple of donors, the extent to which the findings can be generalized is limited. A small fraction of clonotypes showed up in both the CD4 and CD8 compartments, probably as a result of convergent recombination. Because abundant contaminating clonotypes from the bulk population could be contained in FACS-sorted repertoires, computational filtering was required. After the booster, most clones that had expanded after primary vaccination were detected again (around 97% of CD4 and around 88% of CD8), suggesting broad maintenance of memory.

Sample treatment or condition, as interpreted from the label and publication: live attenuated yellow fever vaccine strain. PBMCs were isolated from peripheral blood using a standard Ficoll-Paque protocol. CD4 and CD8 T-cell fractions were isolated with Dynabeads CD4 and CD8 positive selection kits. TriZol was used to extract RNA from bulk PBMCs, CD4 and CD8 fractions, and dextramer-positive and dextramer-negative fractions. The chain joins TRBV5-1 to TRBJ2-3; 6 matching bases give a weak D call of TRBD1. Material: CD4+ T cells sorted from PBMCs, obtained 45 days after the yellow fever booster vaccination. The clonotype was recovered from a man aged 25 to 40 who received the YFV17D yellow fever vaccine. The CDR3: CASSTDRPTDTQYF. The nucleotides are TGCGCCAGCAGCACGGACAGACCCACAGATACGCAGTATTTT.